The T cell receptor (beta chain) under discussion was sequenced for a study of T cell responses to AZD1222 COVID-19 vaccine. Overall study findings and caveats: A rise in Spike-specific TCR breadth and depth followed two AZD1222 doses. Unmutated variant regions are reportedly the target of nearly half of TCRs that are spike-specific.

Concerning this clone itself: Its antigen is not identified.

Clones were sequenced by immunoSEQ multiplex PCR, and TCRdb holds only the in-frame ones, with some missing. The sample includes about 180,000 clones, 85% to 95% of them seen just once. The sequencing used peripheral blood, collected 28 days after the second AZD1222 dose. This clonotype was obtained from an adult who received the AZD1222 COVID-19 vaccine.

CDR3: CASSQHAGGGSPLHF. In nucleotides, the CDR3 is TGTGCCAGCAGCCAGCATGCGGGGGGCGGGTCACCCCTCCACTTT. The rearrangement joins TRBV7-2 to TRBJ1-6; D is possibly TRBD1 (6 bases). Trimming removed 5 bases from V and 10 bases from J, with 18 bases in between. Germline V gene lookup returns CDR1 SGHTA and CDR2 FQGNSA. The length of the CDR3 is 15 residues.